This T cell receptor (beta chain) is from a study of cytomegalovirus exposure and HLA in healthy donors (dated by TCRdb to the late 2010s). The study in broad terms: According to a later analysis, one platform produced both the roughly 110 validation repertoires and the roughly 650 repertoires of the first cohort. The aim of the study was to test whether cataloging public T cell receptors could identify signatures of past pathogen exposure. In addition to the first cohort of 666 subjects, a separate validation cohort of under 150 different subjects was used. To predict cytomegalovirus infection status, the study brought together high-throughput TCR immunosequencing, statistical association of individual TCRs with disease status, and machine learning. The paper's findings and limits, for the study overall: All 120 or so repertoires were used to score co-occurrence in the validation cohort in a later analysis, because that analysis had no HLA typing for the cohort. Subsequent analysis determined that TCRs grouped into clusters in the first cohort also showed a tendency toward co-occurrence across the 120 or so validation repertoires, and 94% of cluster scores exceeded 0. Most TCR sequences were seen in very few donors, while some public TCRs were found in many individuals. In the study, approximately 160 TCR beta chains were listed as associated with cytomegalovirus. Cytomegalovirus status was reported to be diagnosed by the classifier with high specificity and sensitivity in both the original and validation cohorts. It was suggested by the authors that the approach could potentially be generalized to other disease states and immunological phenotypes. Three of the identified cytomegalovirus-associated TCR beta chains were confirmed in vitro to be specific for cytomegalovirus antigens.

Per the germline V gene, SGHTA is the CDR1 and FQGNSA is the CDR2. Reading from cysteine to phenylalanine, the CDR3 counts 13 amino acids. Here the CDR3 DNA is all that survives: 39 bases in frame from base 1. V drops 6 bases and J drops 10 bases, leaving 13 bases in between. Libraries came from the immunoSEQ multiplex PCR assay. The published analysis was carried out like this. A statistical classification framework was built for diagnosing cytomegalovirus status from the catalog of TCR beta chain sequences. As stored in TCRdb, this immuneACCESS dataset retains in-frame rearrangements with V and J assigned. A fraction of the clones does not appear; measured against another copy, unresolved V genes explain less than half of the discrepancy, and the remainder lacks a known reason. That table gives V, J and clone size, and the DNA gave D and trimming. This sample has roughly 250,000 clones in its table, and about 86% of those were observed once. Together, the top ten hold less than 3% of the sample.

With regard to this clone: The antigen it recognizes is unknown. One base away there is no much larger clone; base qualities are not given.

Donors formed part of the validation cohort, which comprised 120 subjects and was distinct from the first cohort of 550 to 850 subjects. The receptor's source is a man between 18 and 35 years old in good health and CMV-seronegative. Sequencing was carried out using PBMCs. In this chain, TRBV7-2 is recombined with TRBJ1-6, with the D gene uncertain. The CDR3 is CASSPDRRSPLHF. The bases are TGTGCCAGCAGTCCGGACCGGAGGTCACCCCTCCACTTT.